This record covers a single T cell receptor beta chain. The antigen remains undetermined. These data are taken from a study of T cell repertoires in cytomegalovirus infection. Study background: Public TCR beta signature analysis indicated the presence of both CMV infection and matching HLA type.

The CDR3 is made up of 13 amino acids. Trimming removed 4 bases from V and 6 bases from J; junction bases left unmatched: 5. Germline CDR1 is LGHDT and CDR2 is YNNKEL (reference sequence). TCRdb processed the reads anew with MiXCR; each CDR3 protein has one entry. The sample has around 770,000 distinct CDR3 sequences; about 29% are singletons. The sample consisted of cultured CD8+ T cells from PBMCs, taken from culture after CMV antigen stimulation. The chain joins TRBV3-1 to TRBJ2-5; 7 positions agree with TRBD1. This sequence was found in a human donor in good health (CMV status not recorded). Some clones in this sample may be carry-over from other donors' samples. CDR3 DNA sequence: TGTGCCAGCAGCCCCGACAGGGTGAAGACCCAGTACTTC. Translating gives CASSPDRVKTQYF.